Included here is one TCR beta chain sequence, with context. The antigen is undetermined. The PCR had 60 Vbeta and 13 Jbeta primers. Only in-frame clones appear in the TCRdb table, and some are missing; sequencing was by immunoSEQ multiplex PCR. The data hold 150,000 to 200,000 clones, with roughly 80% observed a single time. The entry originates in a study of cytomegalovirus exposure and HLA in healthy donors. General observations from the study: The authors listed about 170 TCR beta chains as cytomegalovirus-associated. Among donors in an Asian-associated ancestry cluster, a later analysis reportedly found fewer N-insertions than the approximately 700-donor mean. TCR association rates varied by HLA locus in a later analysis, with DRB1 highest and HLA-C lowest.

V trimming: 4 bases; J trimming: 3 bases; junction bases outside the gene matches: 8. CDR1 is SGHTA and CDR2 is FQGNSA in the germline V gene. The CDR3 is made up of 16 amino acids. The sample consisted of PBMCs. The chain recombines TRBV7-2 with TRBJ1-3; 8 bases align to TRBD1. The source is a man aged 40-55 years in good health and CMV-seronegative. The CDR3 is CASSYKTGVIGNTIYF. The CDR3 DNA reads TGTGCCAGCAGCTACAAGACAGGGGTCATTGGAAACACCATATATTTT.